Below, 4 T cell receptor beta chains from the same sample are listed, as sequenced in a study of blood T cell repertoires in COVID-19. Method: immunoSEQ multiplex PCR; TCRdb's copy keeps in-frame clones and lacks some. The table lists roughly 230,000 clones, more than 65% of them singletons. Source material: PBMCs or T cells enriched from blood (not recorded which). Receptors were obtained from a man in his fifties who had recovered from COVID-19.

This clone appeared a single time. The chain carries TRBV28 and TRBJ1-2; weak D call: TRBD1 (6 bases). Trimming took off 6 bases at V and 5 bases at J, with 10 bases between the two ends. This CDR3 spans 12 amino acids. Germline V gene data show CDR1 as MDHEN and CDR2 as SYDVKM. This chain's CDR3 is CASRYQGYGYTF. CDR3 nucleotide sequence: TGTGCCAGCAGGTACCAGGGGTATGGCTACACCTTC.

This chain links TRBV5-6 with TRBJ2-7; D is possibly TRBD1 (5 bases). The CDR3 spans 14 residues. Germline assignment: CDR1 SGHDT and CDR2 YYEEEE. V was clipped by 1 base and J by 5 bases, with 13 bases between them. The CDR3, as DNA: TGTGCCAGCAGCTTGTTGTCAGGGTACGACGAGCAGTACTTC. Its translation: CASSLLSGYDEQYF. Supplemented by reference TRBV5-6 and TRBJ2-7, the full variable domain reads DAGVTQSPTHLIKTRGQQVTLRCSPKSGHDTVSWYQQALGQGPQFIFQYYEEEERQRGNFPDRFSGHQFPNYSSELNVNALLLGDSALYLCASSLLSGYDEQYFGPGTRLTVT.

The chain couples TRBV13 to TRBJ2-7; 9 nucleotides align to TRBD2. V was clipped by 4 bases and J by 4 bases; unmatched bases: 8. The CDR3 covers 15 residues. Germline assignment: CDR1 PRHDT and CDR2 FYEKMQ (reference sequence). CDR3 in amino acids: CASSSKPGLAYEQYF. The DNA of the CDR3 is TGTGCCAGCAGCTCCAAACCGGGACTAGCTTACGAGCAGTACTTC.

The chain recombines TRBV5-1 with TRBJ2-5, with D possibly being TRBD2 (6 bases). Germline V gene sequence: CDR1 SGHRS, CDR2 YFSETQ. This CDR3 is built from 17 residues. Trimming pared 0 bases from V and 5 bases from J, leaving 20 bases between. The CDR3 region is CASSLEREATLVETQYF. The CDR3 coding sequence is TGCGCCAGCAGCTTGGAAAGGGAGGCGACGTTGGTGGAGACCCAGTACTTC.